This T cell receptor (beta chain) was profiled in a study of CD8 T cells in ankylosing spondylitis. Whole-study findings and limits: Characteristic, it appeared, of ankylosing spondylitis blood was a TCR beta motif of eight highly homologous variants. Before this, some motif variants had been reported in reactive arthritis synovial fluid and blood.

Each CDR3 protein is one row after TCRdb ran MiXCR on the 5' RACE reads. Of roughly 90,000 distinct CDR3 sequences detected, roughly 8.8% appear once; the ten largest clones hold around 30%. This clonotype came up many times. Its cognate antigen is unknown. The V gene's germline CDR1 is LNHNV and CDR2 YYDKDF (reference sequence). J gave up 5 bases and V 5 bases, and 9 bases lay outside the gene matches. CDR3 size: 15 residues. Input material: blood, either unsorted or a sorted T cell fraction (not recorded which). This chain uses TRBV15 with TRBJ2-5; TRBD2 aligns across 9 bases. This TCR derives from a male donor with ankylosing spondylitis. The DNA for the CDR3 is TGTGCCACCAGCGTAGATAGCGGGAGTAGGGAGACCCAGTACTTC. It specifies CATSVDSGSRETQYF.